In its sample, the clone carrying this T cell receptor beta chain was seen a few times. Its specificity is unknown. TCRdb redid the calling of the 5' RACE reads with MiXCR, one entry per CDR3 protein. The data contain about 500,000 distinct CDR3 sequences, about 17% of them singletons. The CDR3 runs to 14 residues. Between the trimmed V and J ends, which lost 5 bases and 6 bases, there was a span of 16 bases. Germline V gene lookup returns CDR1 SGHTA and CDR2 FQGTGA. The source of the sample is a study of T cells after yellow fever vaccination. General study points: Peaking on day 5 versus 15, the secondary response was faster but weaker.

Sequenced here: PBMCs, sampled about 5 days after the first yellow fever vaccination. The TCR was taken from a man between 18 and 29 years old who received the YFV17D yellow fever vaccine. The chain has TRBV7-3 and TRBJ1-1, with no clear D. The CDR3 DNA reads TGTGCCAGCAGCGCAAGGGCGAGGGAGGCTGAAGCTTTCTTT. This codes for CASSARAREAEAFF.